This record looks at one TCR beta chain sequence and its context. This sample was included in a study of T cell responses to AZD1222 COVID-19 vaccine. TCRdb keeps only in-frame clones here, not all; method: immunoSEQ multiplex PCR. This sample has 110,000 or so clones, with about 82% found just once. The CDR3 is made up of 14 amino acids. The V end was cut by 7 bases, the J end by 10 bases, with 17 bases between. Germline CDR1 and CDR2: MNHEY and SMNVEV (reference sequence). This TCR came from an adult who received the AZD1222 COVID-19 vaccine. This chain joins TRBV27 and TRBJ1-6; no definite D call. The starting material was peripheral blood, obtained 28 days after the second AZD1222 dose. This CDR3 reads CASNARRADSPLHF. The DNA for the CDR3 is TGTGCCAGCAATGCGAGGAGAGCTGACTCACCCCTCCACTTT.